The next 22 T cell receptor beta chains were all read from a single sample in a study of cytomegalovirus exposure and HLA in healthy donors. A multiplex PCR was run with 60 Vbeta primers and 13 Jbeta primers. The method was immunoSEQ multiplex PCR; TCRdb's version includes in-frame clones alone and lacks a portion of them. Altogether about 150,000 clones are present, around 80% being singletons, with the ten largest covering 1.9%. The sequencing sample was made of PBMCs. These receptors were collected from a man between 18 and 29 years old in good health and CMV-seronegative.

The chain combines TRBV28 with TRBJ2-7; no clear D gene. V shed 4 bases and J shed 3 bases, with 10 bases lying between them. The CDR3 runs 13 residues. Per germline, CDR1 MDHEN and CDR2 SYDVKM. The CDR3: CASSSPSLYEQYF. CDR3 DNA sequence: TGTGCCAGCAGTTCCCCTTCCCTCTACGAGCAGTACTTC.

CDR3 sequence reads: CASSPAGRAYYNEQFF. CDR3 in DNA: TGTGCCAGCAGCCCCGCCGGTCGCGCTTATTACAATGAGCAGTTCTTC. V is TRBV7-3 and J is TRBJ2-1; D unclear. Per germline, CDR1 SGHTA and CDR2 FQGTGA. CDR3 size: 16 residues. V was cut by 5 bases and J by 4 bases, with 18 bases left in between.

The V and J genes are TRBV6-6 and TRBJ1-1; maybe TRBD1 (5 bases). V lost 6 bases to trimming and J lost 2 bases, with 13 bases between them. This CDR3 spans 14 amino acids. CDR1 and CDR2 from the germline V gene are MNHNY and SVGAGI (reference sequence). DNA for the CDR3: TGTGCCAGCAGACCGGGACTCGCTAACACTGAAGCTTTCTTT. It is translated as CASRPGLANTEAFF.

The chain combines TRBV28 with TRBJ1-4; D is perhaps TRBD1 (5 bases). Germline CDR1 MDHEN, CDR2 SYDVKM. The V and J ends lost 7 bases and 0 bases respectively, with 9 bases between them. The CDR3 is 14 residues long. CDR3 protein: CASTRAATNEKLFF. CDR3 nucleotide sequence: TGTGCCAGCACCAGGGCGGCAACTAATGAAAAACTGTTTTTT.

This clone was observed a handful of times. The V call is TRBV7-3, the J call TRBJ2-2, with D perhaps matching TRBD1 (6 bases). This CDR3 region has 17 residues. Trimming stripped 1 base from V and 2 bases from J, with 14 bases between. Per germline, CDR1 SGHTA and CDR2 FQGTGA. CDR3 nucleotide sequence: TGTGCCAGCAGCTTAAGGAGCACAGGGCCCAACACCGGGGAGCTGTTTTTT. It translates to CASSLRSTGPNTGELFF.

V is TRBV30 and J is TRBJ2-5; 8 nucleotides agree with TRBD2. Losses at the gene ends were 7 bases for V and 5 bases for J; bases not matched to a gene: 6. Germline CDR1 reads GTSNPN; CDR2 reads SVGIG (reference sequence). The CDR3 has 12 amino acids. DNA of the CDR3: TGTGCCTTGCGGGGGGCCGGGGAGACCCAGTACTTC. Translating gives CALRGAGETQYF.

This clone was found once. V usage is TRBV7-6 and J usage is TRBJ1-6; TRBD1 matches at 7 bases. Germline V gives CDR1 SGHVS, CDR2 FNYEAQ. The V and J ends lost 1 base and 7 bases, in that order; junction bases with no gene match: 7. This CDR3 has 16 amino acids. In nucleotides, the CDR3 is TGTGCCAGCAGCTTAGAGGCAGGGGGAAGCAATTCACCCCTCCACTTT. This encodes CASSLEAGGSNSPLHF.

The chain combines TRBV16 with TRBJ1-4; tentatively, D is TRBD1 (5 bases). Germline V gene sequence: CDR1 KGHSY, CDR2 FQNENV. V was trimmed by 6 bases and J by 5 bases, leaving 13 bases between them. The CDR3 runs to 14 residues. CDR3 loop: CASRKGQINEKLFF. CDR3 coding DNA: TGTGCCAGCAGGAAGGGGCAGATCAATGAAAAACTGTTTTTT.

V gene TRBV7-2 combines with J gene TRBJ2-1, with TRBD2 matching over 12 bases. V shed 4 bases, J shed 7 bases, and the junction held 11 bases outside the gene matches. Germline lookup yields CDR1 SGHTA and CDR2 FQGNSA. CDR3 length: 17 amino acids. In nucleotides, the CDR3 is TGTGCCAGCAGCTCGTCGTGGACTAGCGGGGCGGGGAATGAGCAGTTCTTC. Protein product: CASSSSWTSGAGNEQFF.

This chain's CDR3 is CATSRDSRGWTEAFF. The CDR3 nucleotides read TGTGCCACCAGCAGGGATTCCAGGGGTTGGACTGAAGCTTTCTTT. This chain links TRBV15 with TRBJ1-1; the D gene is possibly TRBD1 (6 bases). The CDR3 covers 15 residues. V was clipped by 3 bases and J by 5 bases, with 16 bases between them. CDR1 and CDR2 from the germline V gene are LNHNV and YYDKDF (reference sequence).

This rearrangement joins TRBV28 to TRBJ2-4; 7 bases are a match to TRBD1. From germline, CDR1 is MDHEN and CDR2 SYDVKM. CDR3 length: 18 amino acids. The V and J ends lost 5 bases and 1 base, in that order; junction bases with no gene match: 14. The CDR3 nucleotides are TGTGCCAGCAGTCCCCGGACAGGATACCTGTCTGCCAAAAACATTCAGTACTTC. Translated, it gives CASSPRTGYLSAKNIQYF. The full variable domain, its missing parts supplied by reference TRBV28 and TRBJ2-4, is DVKVTQSSRYLVKRTGEKVFLECVQDMDHENMFWYRQDPGLGLRLIYFSYDVKMKEKGDIPEGYSVSREKKERFSLILESASTNQTSMYLCASSPRTGYLSAKNIQYFGAGTRLSVL.

This chain links TRBV7-9 with TRBJ2-7; D gene uncertain. CDR3 length: 12 residues. Germline-derived CDR1 and CDR2 are SEHNR and FQNEAQ (reference sequence). V lost 3 bases, J lost 0 bases, and 3 bases lay in between. CDR3 sequence reads: CASSFSSYEQYF. DNA for the CDR3: TGTGCCAGCAGCTTCAGCTCCTACGAGCAGTACTTC.

The V gene is TRBV15, the J gene TRBJ2-7, with TRBD2 as a possible D gene (5 bases). This CDR3 has 13 amino acids. CDR1 and CDR2 (germline): LNHNV, YYDKDF (reference sequence). V gave up 6 bases and J gave up 3 bases, with 12 bases separating them. The CDR3 loop reads CATRGTGFYEQYF. The CDR3 nucleotides read TGTGCCACCAGGGGCACGGGGTTCTACGAGCAGTACTTC.

V gene TRBV29-1 combines with J gene TRBJ2-3; TRBD2 agrees at 11 bases. Germline loops: CDR1 SQVTM, CDR2 ANQGSEA. The CDR3 runs to 17 residues. The V gene end was trimmed by 4 bases and the J gene end by 4 bases; junction bases not matched to a gene: 13. Here the CDR3 DNA reads TGCAGCGTTGTTTCAATGGAACTAGCGGGAGCATCAGATACGCAGTATTTT. As protein: CSVVSMELAGASDTQYF.

This clone turned up a few times. The CDR3: CAISEEGKNYEQYF. Written as DNA, the CDR3 is TGTGCCATCAGTGAAGAGGGAAAGAACTACGAGCAGTACTTC. The V and J genes are TRBV10-3 and TRBJ2-7; TRBD2 might be the D (5 bases). This CDR3 spans 14 amino acids. V was pared by 3 bases and J by 3 bases, with 12 bases between. The germline CDR1 and CDR2 sequences are ENHRY and SYGVKD.

V usage is TRBV28 and J usage is TRBJ1-3, with D maybe TRBD1 (5 bases). The length of the CDR3 is 15 residues. V was cut by 6 bases and J by 0 bases, with 12 bases left in between. Germline CDR1 MDHEN, CDR2 SYDVKM. DNA for the CDR3: TGTGCCAGCAGCAAGGACACCGGCTCTGGAAACACCATATATTTT. Its protein product is CASSKDTGSGNTIYF.

The rearrangement links TRBV5-4 to TRBJ2-7; D ambiguous. The CDR3 has 14 residues. Germline CDR1 reads SGHNT; CDR2 reads YYREEE (reference sequence). Trimming removed 6 bases at V and 0 bases at J, with 13 bases between. CDR3 loop: CASNPSSGSYEQYF. CDR3 nucleotides: TGTGCCAGCAACCCCTCTTCAGGCTCCTACGAGCAGTACTTC.

This rearrangement joins TRBV5-1 to TRBJ1-6; no reliable D call. This CDR3 has 17 amino acids. CDR1 and CDR2 (germline): SGHRS, YFSETQ. V lost 4 bases to trimming and J lost 6 bases, with 20 bases between them. The CDR3 loop is CASSPGLAGASNSPLHF. As DNA, the CDR3 is TGCGCCAGCAGCCCGGGCCTCGCGGGTGCTAGTAATTCACCCCTCCACTTT.

For this clone: The junction shows a germline mismatch at one end, possibly a read error. CDR3 nucleotide sequence: TGTTCCAGCAGCTTATTGCGTGCCCTGACAGGGGAGTACAATGAGCAGTTCTTC. Encoded protein: CSSSLLRALTGEYNEQFF. V and J are TRBV7-9 and TRBJ2-1; 8 nucleotides align to TRBD1. The length of the CDR3 is 18 residues. Germline CDR1 reads SEHNR; CDR2 reads FQNEAQ (reference sequence). The entire variable domain, with the rest obtained from reference TRBV7-9 and TRBJ2-1, is as follows: DTGVSQNPRHKITKRGQNVTFRCDPISEHNRLYWYRQTLGQGPEFLTYFQNEAQLEKSRLLSDRFSAERPKGSFSTLEIQRTEQGDSAMYLCSSSLLRALTGEYNEQFFGPGTRLTVL.

Details on this clone: Other DNA sequences within the sample encode an identical CDR3. The CDR3: CASSPGTGLSNQPQHF. The CDR3 nucleotides read TGTGCCAGCAGCCCCGGGACAGGGCTAAGCAATCAGCCCCAGCATTTT. The J gene is TRBJ1-5, the V gene TRBV7-9; 9 bases align to TRBD1. Looked up from germline, CDR1 is SEHNR and CDR2 is FQNEAQ (reference sequence). This CDR3 comprises 16 residues. The trim removed 5 bases at V and 1 base at J, leaving 6 bases unmatched.

The chain combines TRBV21-1 with TRBJ1-2. TRBV21-1 is deemed a pseudogene. The CDR3 consists of 12 residues. The CDR3 nucleotides read TGTGCCAGCAGCAAAGTCCGGGTAGGCTACACCTTC. It codes for CASSKVRVGYTF.

The chain couples TRBV9 to TRBJ1-1; TRBD1 agrees at 10 bases. Germline trimming cut 4 bases from V and 2 bases from J; bases unmatched to any gene: 5. Germline-derived CDR1 and CDR2 are SGDLS and YYNGEE. There are 15 residues in the CDR3. This chain's CDR3 is CASSPRTGGNTEAFF. CDR3 bases: TGTGCCAGCAGCCCGCGGACAGGGGGAAACACTGAAGCTTTCTTT.